This T cell receptor (beta chain) was obtained from a study of neurological immune-mediated disorders. Study overall: There were some 35 multiple sclerosis patients. Of these, roughly 30 had relapsing-remitting MS and 3 had secondary progressive MS. Findings of the study overall: Across subjects, no CDR3 amino acid sequence appeared in expanded clones of more than one subject, a finding that suggested private repertoires in all groups. The study phylogenetically grouped the repertoires of 18 of 34 multiple sclerosis patients into one related-CDR3 cluster, a possible signature.

One entry per CDR3 protein, called by TCRdb with MiXCR from the 5' RACE reads. The sample records under 70,000 distinct CDR3 sequences, around 5.2% being singletons. This CDR3 contains 12 residues. V was clipped by 0 bases and J by 4 bases, with 6 bases between them. Germline CDR1 SQVTM, CDR2 ANQGSEA. This clonotype was found a few times. Antigen specificity is unknown. The receptor was isolated from a woman aged 25-40 years with multiple sclerosis. The gene calls are TRBV29-1 and TRBJ2-5; D ambiguous. The sequenced material came from PBMCs. The CDR3 DNA follows: TGCAGCGTTGAAGATCTGCGAGAGACCCAGTACTTC. Translation gives CSVEDLRETQYF.